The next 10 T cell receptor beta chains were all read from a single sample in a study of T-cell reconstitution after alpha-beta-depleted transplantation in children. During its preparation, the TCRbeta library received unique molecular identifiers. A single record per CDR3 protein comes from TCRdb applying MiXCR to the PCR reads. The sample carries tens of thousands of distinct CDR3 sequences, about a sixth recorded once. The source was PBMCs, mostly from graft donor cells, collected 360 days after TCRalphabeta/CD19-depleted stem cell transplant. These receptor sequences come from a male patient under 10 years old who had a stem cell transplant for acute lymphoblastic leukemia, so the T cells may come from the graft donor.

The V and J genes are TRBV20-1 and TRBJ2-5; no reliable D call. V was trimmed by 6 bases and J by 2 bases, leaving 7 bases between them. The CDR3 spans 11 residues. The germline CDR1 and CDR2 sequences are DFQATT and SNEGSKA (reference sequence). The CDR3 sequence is CSADSQETQYF. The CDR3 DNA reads TGCAGTGCCGACTCACAAGAGACCCAGTACTTC.

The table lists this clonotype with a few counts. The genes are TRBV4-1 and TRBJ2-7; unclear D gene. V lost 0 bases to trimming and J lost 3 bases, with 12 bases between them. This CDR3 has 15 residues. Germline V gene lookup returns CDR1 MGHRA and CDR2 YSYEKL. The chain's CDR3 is CASSQDKGYFYEQYF. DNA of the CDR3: TGCGCCAGCAGCCAAGATAAGGGCTATTTCTACGAGCAGTACTTC.

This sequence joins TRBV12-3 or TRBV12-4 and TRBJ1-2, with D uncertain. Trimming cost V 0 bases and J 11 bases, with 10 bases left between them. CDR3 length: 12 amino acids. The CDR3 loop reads CASSLARSIYTF. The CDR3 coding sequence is TGTGCCAGCAGTTTAGCGCGGAGTATTTACACCTTC.

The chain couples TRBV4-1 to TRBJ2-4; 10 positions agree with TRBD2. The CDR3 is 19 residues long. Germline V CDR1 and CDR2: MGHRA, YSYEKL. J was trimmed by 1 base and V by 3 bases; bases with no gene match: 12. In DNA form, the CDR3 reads TGCGCCAGCAGCCAGGAGCTAGCGGGAGCATTTGTGGCCAAAAACATTCAGTACTTC. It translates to CASSQELAGAFVAKNIQYF.

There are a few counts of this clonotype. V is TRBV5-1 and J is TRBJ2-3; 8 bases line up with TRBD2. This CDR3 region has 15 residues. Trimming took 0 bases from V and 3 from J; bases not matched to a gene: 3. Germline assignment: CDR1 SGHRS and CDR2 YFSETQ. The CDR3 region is CASSLVSGGTDTQYF. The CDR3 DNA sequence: TGCGCCAGCAGCTTGGTATCGGGGGGGACAGATACGCAGTATTTT.

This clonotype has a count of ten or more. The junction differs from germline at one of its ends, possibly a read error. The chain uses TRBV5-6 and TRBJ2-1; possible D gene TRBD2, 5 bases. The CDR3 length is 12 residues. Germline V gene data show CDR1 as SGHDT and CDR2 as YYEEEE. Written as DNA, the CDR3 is TGTGCCAGCAGCTCCGACTACAATCAGCAGTTCTTC. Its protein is CASSSDYNQQFF. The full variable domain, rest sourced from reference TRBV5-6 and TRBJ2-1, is DAGVTQSPTHLIKTRGQQVTLRCSPKSGHDTVSWYQQALGQGPQFIFQYYEEEERQRGNFPDRFSGHQFPNYSSELNVNALLLGDSALYLCASSSDYNQQFFGPGTRLTVL.

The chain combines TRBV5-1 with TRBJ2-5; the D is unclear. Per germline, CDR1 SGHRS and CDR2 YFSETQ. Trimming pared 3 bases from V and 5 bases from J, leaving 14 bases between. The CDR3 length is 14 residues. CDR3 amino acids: CASSSDHPGETQYF. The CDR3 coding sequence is TGCGCCAGCAGCTCGGATCACCCTGGGGAGACCCAGTACTTC.

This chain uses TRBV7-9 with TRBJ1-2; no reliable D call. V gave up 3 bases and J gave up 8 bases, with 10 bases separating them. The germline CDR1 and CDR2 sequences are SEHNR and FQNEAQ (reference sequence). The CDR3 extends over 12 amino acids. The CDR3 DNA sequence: TGTGCCAGCAGCTTCCGGAGTGAGGGCTACACCTTC. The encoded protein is CASSFRSEGYTF.

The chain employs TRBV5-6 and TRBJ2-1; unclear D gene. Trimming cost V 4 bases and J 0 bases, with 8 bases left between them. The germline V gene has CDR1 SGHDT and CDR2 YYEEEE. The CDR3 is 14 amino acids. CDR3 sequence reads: CASSRLTSYNEQFF. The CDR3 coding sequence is TGTGCCAGCAGCCGACTCACCTCCTACAATGAGCAGTTCTTC.

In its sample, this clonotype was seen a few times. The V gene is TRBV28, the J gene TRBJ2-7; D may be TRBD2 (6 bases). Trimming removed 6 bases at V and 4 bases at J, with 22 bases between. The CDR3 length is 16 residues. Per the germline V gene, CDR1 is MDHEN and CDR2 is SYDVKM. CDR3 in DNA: TGTGCCAGCAGCAGCCTAGCGCCCGAGCTTTGGTACGAGCAGTACTTC. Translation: CASSSLAPELWYEQYF.